Sequencing of this T cell receptor (beta chain) was carried out in a study of T cell repertoires in cytomegalovirus infection. Each CDR3 protein is one row after TCRdb ran MiXCR on the reads. The sample lists about 740,000 distinct CDR3 sequences; 35% were seen once. This TCR was sampled from a human donor in good health (CMV status not recorded). Some clones in this sample may be carry-over from other donors' samples. Source material: PBMCs.

In nucleotides, the CDR3 is TGTGCCAGCAGCTGGGACGGTCAGCAGCCCCAGCATTTT. Translation: CASSWDGQQPQHF. The J gene is TRBJ1-5, the V gene TRBV11-2, with D maybe TRBD1 (5 bases). CDR1 is SGHAT, CDR2 FQNNGV, per germline. V dropped 4 bases and J dropped 7 bases, with 11 bases sitting between them. There are 13 residues in the CDR3.